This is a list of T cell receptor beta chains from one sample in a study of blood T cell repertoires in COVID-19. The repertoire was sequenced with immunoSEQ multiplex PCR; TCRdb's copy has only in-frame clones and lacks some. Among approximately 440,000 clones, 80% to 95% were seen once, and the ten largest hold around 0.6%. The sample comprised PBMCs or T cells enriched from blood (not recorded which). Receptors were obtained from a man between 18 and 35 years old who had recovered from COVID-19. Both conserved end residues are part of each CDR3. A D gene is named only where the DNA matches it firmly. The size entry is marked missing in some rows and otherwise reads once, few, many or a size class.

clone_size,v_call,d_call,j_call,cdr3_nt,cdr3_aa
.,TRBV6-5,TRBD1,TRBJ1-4,TGTGCCAGCATCCGGGACAGAACTAATGAAAAACTGTTTTTT,CASIRDRTNEKLFF
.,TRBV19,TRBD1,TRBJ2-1,TGTGCCAGTTCAGACAGGGCTGGGTATGAGCAGTTCTTC,CASSDRAGYEQFF
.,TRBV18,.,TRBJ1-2,TGTGCCAGCTCACCAATCCGACAGTACTATGGCTACACCTTC,CASSPIRQYYGYTF
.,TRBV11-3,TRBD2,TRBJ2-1,TGTGCCAGCAGCTTCCGAGCGGGGGGGCCGGGTTACAATGAGCAGTTCTTC,CASSFRAGGPGYNEQFF
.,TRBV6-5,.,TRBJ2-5,TGTGCCAGCAGTTCCTTGGCACGGCGGGAGACCCAGTACTTC,CASSSLARRETQYF
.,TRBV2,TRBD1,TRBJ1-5,TGTGCCAGCACCCCGGGACAGCCGAATCAGCCCCAGCATTTT,CASTPGQPNQPQHF
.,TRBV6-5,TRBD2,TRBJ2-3,TGTGCCAGCAGCCGACTAGCGGGGGAGACAGATACGCAGTATTTT,CASSRLAGETDTQYF
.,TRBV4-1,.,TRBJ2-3,TGCGCCAGCAGCCAAGGGAACGGGGGTGGCACAGATACGCAGTATTTT,CASSQGNGGGTDTQYF
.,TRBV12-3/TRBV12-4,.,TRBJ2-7,TGTGCCAGCAGTTTTTCGGGAGAGCAGTACTTC,CASSFSGEQYF
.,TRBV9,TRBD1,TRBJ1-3,TGTGCCAGCAGCGCCGGACAGGGGGGCTTTGGAAACACCATATATTTT,CASSAGQGGFGNTIYF
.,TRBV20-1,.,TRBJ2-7,TGCAGTGCTAGGAGGCCCCCGGAGCAGTACTTC,CSARRPPEQYF
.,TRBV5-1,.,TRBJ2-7,TGCGCCAGCAGCTTGGATTCCTGGGCCGAGCAGTACTTC,CASSLDSWAEQYF
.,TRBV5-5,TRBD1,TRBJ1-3,TGTGCCAGCAGCTCGTCCCTTCAGGGGGCATCGGGAAACACCATATATTTT,CASSSSLQGASGNTIYF
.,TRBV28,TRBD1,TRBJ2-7,TGTGCCAGTGAGACAGGGTCGCACTACGAGCAGTACTTC,CASETGSHYEQYF
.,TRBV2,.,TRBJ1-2,TGTGCCAGCAGTGAATGGCAGCGCTATGGCTACACCTTC,CASSEWQRYGYTF
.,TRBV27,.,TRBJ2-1,TGTGCCAGCAGTCCGCCCGAAACAAACGTACGTTACAATGAGCAGTTCTTC,CASSPPETNVRYNEQFF
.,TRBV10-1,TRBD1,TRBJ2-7,TGCGCCAGCAGTAGGACAGGGGGCGAGCAGTACTTC,CASSRTGGEQYF
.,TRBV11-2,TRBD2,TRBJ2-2,TGTGCCAGCAGCTTATTACGGACTAGTTACACCGGGGAGCTGTTTTTT,CASSLLRTSYTGELFF
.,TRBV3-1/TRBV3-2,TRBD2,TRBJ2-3,TGTGCCAGCAGCCAAGATCAAGGACTAGCGGGACTGACAGATACGCAGTATTTT,CASSQDQGLAGLTDTQYF
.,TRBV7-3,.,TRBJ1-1,TGTGCCAGCAGCCCCATCCCGACAGGATACACTGAAGCTTTCTTT,CASSPIPTGYTEAFF
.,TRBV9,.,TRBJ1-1,TGTGCCAGCAGCCCCTCCGGACAGAATACTGAAGCTTTCTTT,CASSPSGQNTEAFF
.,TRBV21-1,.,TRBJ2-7,TGTGCCAGCAGCAAAGCAAGGGACAGGTCCTACGAGCAGTACTTC,CASSKARDRSYEQYF
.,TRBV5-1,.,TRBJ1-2,TGCGCCAGCAGCTCTACCCCCGACAGAGACTATGGCTACACCTTC,CASSSTPDRDYGYTF
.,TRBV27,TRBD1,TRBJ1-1,TGTGCCAGCAGCGTTACCGGGACAGGGCCTGAAGCTTTCTTT,CASSVTGTGPEAFF
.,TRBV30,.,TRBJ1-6,TGTGCCTGGAGGAGGGCGCGAAGCTATAATTCACCCCTCCACTTT,CAWRRARSYNSPLHF
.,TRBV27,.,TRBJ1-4,TGTGCCAGCAGCTCAGGGGTGTGGAATGAAAAACTGTTTTTT,CASSSGVWNEKLFF
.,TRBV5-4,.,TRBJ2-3,TGTGCCAGCAGCCGACCGGAGAGCGGGAGCACAGATACGCAGTATTTT,CASSRPESGSTDTQYF
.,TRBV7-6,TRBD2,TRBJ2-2,TGTGCCAGCAGCTTAGTGGCGGGAGGTTCCGGGGAGCTGTTTTTT,CASSLVAGGSGELFF
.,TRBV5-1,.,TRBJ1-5,TGCGCCAGCAGCTTGGAAGGGGGAGATCAGCCCCAGCATTTT,CASSLEGGDQPQHF
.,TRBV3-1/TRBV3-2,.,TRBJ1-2,TGTGCCAGCAGCCAAGACCGGAGCTATGGCTACACCTTC,CASSQDRSYGYTF
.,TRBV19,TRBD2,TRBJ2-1,TGTGCCAGTAGTATTGATAGCGGGGGGTACAATGAGCAGTTCTTC,CASSIDSGGYNEQFF
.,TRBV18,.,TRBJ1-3,TGTGCCAGCTCACCAGGGCTTGGAAACACCATATATTTT,CASSPGLGNTIYF
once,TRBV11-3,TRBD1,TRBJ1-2,TGTGCCAGCAGCGGCGGACAGGGGGAGGGTGGCTACACCTTC,CASSGGQGEGGYTF
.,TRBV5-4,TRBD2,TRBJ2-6,TGTGCCAGCAGCCCGGCGGGCCTAGCGGGTGTCTCTGGGGCCAACGTCCTGACTTTC,CASSPAGLAGVSGANVLTF
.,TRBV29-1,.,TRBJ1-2,TGCAGCGTTTTTACAGAATATGGCTACACCTTC,CSVFTEYGYTF
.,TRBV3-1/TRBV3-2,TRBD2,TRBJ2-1,TGTGCCAGCAGTCGGGGGGGCCGCAATGAGCAGTTCTTC,CASSRGGRNEQFF
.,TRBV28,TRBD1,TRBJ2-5,TGTGCCAGCAGTTTATGGGACAGGGGCGCATCGGAAGAGACCCAGTACTTC,CASSLWDRGASEETQYF
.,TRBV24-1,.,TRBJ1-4,TGTGCCACCAGGGTGGAGGGTAGGGCTAATGAAAAACTGTTTTTT,CATRVEGRANEKLFF
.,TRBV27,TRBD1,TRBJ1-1,TGTGCCAGCAGTTTGGACAGGGGCGAAACTGAAGCTTTCTTT,CASSLDRGETEAFF
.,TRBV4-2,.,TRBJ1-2,TGTGCCAGCAGCCAAGATCGGACAGCCCGATATGGCTACACCTTC,CASSQDRTARYGYTF
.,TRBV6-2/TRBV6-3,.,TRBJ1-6,TGTGCCAGCAGTTACGCTGTCGGGGGAGACCTCCACTTT,CASSYAVGGDLHF
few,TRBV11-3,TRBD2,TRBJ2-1,TGTGCCAGCAGCACCTCATTTCTAGCGGGGGCAATCAATGAGCAGTTCTTC,CASSTSFLAGAINEQFF
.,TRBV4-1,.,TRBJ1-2,TGCGCCAGCAGCCAACAGGGCTCCTATGGCTACACCTTC,CASSQQGSYGYTF
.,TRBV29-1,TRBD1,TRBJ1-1,TGCAGCGCCATGACAGGGATCAACACTGAAGCTTTCTTT,CSAMTGINTEAFF
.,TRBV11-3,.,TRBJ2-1,TGTGCCAGCAGCTATGGACGGGGGTACAATGAGCAGTTCTTC,CASSYGRGYNEQFF
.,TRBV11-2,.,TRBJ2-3,TGTGCCAGCAGCTATACCTCCGGGACTTCCGGAGATACGCAGTATTTT,CASSYTSGTSGDTQYF
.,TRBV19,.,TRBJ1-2,TGTGCCAGTAGTAGCCGAGACAGTTTAAACTATGGCTACACCTTC,CASSSRDSLNYGYTF
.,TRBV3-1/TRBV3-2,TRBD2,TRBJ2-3,TGTGCCAGCAGCTCTCGGGGGGGCCGCACAGATACGCAGTATTTT,CASSSRGGRTDTQYF
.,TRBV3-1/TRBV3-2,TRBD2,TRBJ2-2,TGTGCCAGCAGCCAGGTGCCGGGACTAGCGGACGGGGAGCTGTTTTTT,CASSQVPGLADGELFF
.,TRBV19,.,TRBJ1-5,TGTGCCAGTAGGGAAGGGGCAGGGCTAAATCAGCCCCAGCATTTT,CASREGAGLNQPQHF
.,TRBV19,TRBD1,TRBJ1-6,TGTGCCAGTAGTGAATCGGGACAGCATAATTCACCCCTCCACTTT,CASSESGQHNSPLHF
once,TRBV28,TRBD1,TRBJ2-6,TGTGCCAGCAGTAGGACAGGGGTACCCGGGGCCAACGTCCTGACTTTC,CASSRTGVPGANVLTF
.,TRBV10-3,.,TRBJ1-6,TGTGCCATCAGGGGGGGACGGCGCAATTCACCCCTCCACTTT,CAIRGGRRNSPLHF